A single sample gave rise to the 11 T cell receptor beta chains below, sequenced in a study of T cell responses to AZD1222 COVID-19 vaccine. Measured with immunoSEQ multiplex PCR; TCRdb has only the in-frame clones, and not every one. The table lists approximately 82,000 clones, 92% of them singletons. The sample consisted of peripheral blood, taken 28 days after the second AZD1222 dose. The receptors here all came from an adult who received the AZD1222 COVID-19 vaccine.

This chain connects TRBV19 to TRBJ2-7, with D uncertain. The CDR3 covers 13 residues. CDR1 and CDR2 from the germline V gene are LNHDA and SQIVND (reference sequence). V lost 1 base, J lost 6 bases, and 10 bases lay in between. DNA for the CDR3: TGTGCCAGTAGTATAGGCAGTGCCGGCGAGCAGTACTTC. Translation gives CASSIGSAGEQYF.

V is TRBV3-1 (or the pseudogene TRBV3-2) and J is TRBJ1-6; TRBD1 is a possible D gene (6 bases). V lost 8 bases, J lost 7 bases, and 12 bases lay in between. CDR1 is LGHDT and CDR2 is YNNKEL in the germline V gene (reference sequence). CDR3 length: 13 residues. The CDR3 loop is CASRGQRNSPLHF. The DNA of the CDR3 is TGTGCCAGCCGGGGGCAGCGAAATTCACCCCTCCACTTT.

The chain carries TRBV5-1 and TRBJ1-1; D is perhaps TRBD1 (6 bases). The CDR3 sequence is 14 residues long. Germline loops: CDR1 SGHRS, CDR2 YFSETQ. The V gene lost 0 bases and the J gene lost 5 bases, with 11 bases spanning the gap. CDR3 DNA: TGCGCCAGCAGCTTGGTAGCAGGGGATACTGAAGCTTTCTTT. Protein: CASSLVAGDTEAFF.

The genes are TRBV11-2 and TRBJ1-6; perhaps TRBD1 as D (6 bases). The CDR3 length is 13 residues. V was cut by 8 bases and J by 8 bases, with 13 bases left in between. Germline CDR1 is SGHAT and CDR2 is FQNNGV. In nucleotides, the CDR3 is TGTGCCAGCGGCAGGGGAGAGGATTCACCCCTCCACTTT. Amino acids: CASGRGEDSPLHF.

The V and J genes are TRBV5-4 and TRBJ1-1, with TRBD1 identical over 9 bases. Germline trimming cut 4 bases from V and 6 bases from J; bases unmatched to any gene: 7. CDR1 is SGHNT and CDR2 is YYREEE in the germline V gene (reference sequence). The CDR3 is made up of 14 amino acids. The CDR3 DNA sequence: TGTGCCAGCAGCGGGGGACAGGGATTGCCTGAAGCTTTCTTT. Protein: CASSGGQGLPEAFF.

This clone has just a few counts. The CDR3 loop reads CASSQDPGPRAYPHF. For the CDR3, the DNA is TGTGCCAGCAGCCAAGATCCTGGGCCTAGGGCCTACCCCCACTTT. The chain employs TRBV3-1 (or the pseudogene TRBV3-2) and TRBJ1-6; D unresolved. This CDR3 is 15 amino acids long. V was clipped by 0 bases and J by 18 bases, with 21 bases between them. Germline CDR1 and CDR2: LGHDT and YNNKEL (reference sequence).

The V call is TRBV9, the J call TRBJ2-7; D remains ambiguous. Germline lookup yields CDR1 SGDLS and CDR2 YYNGEE. Trimming removed 3 bases at V and 7 bases at J, with 17 bases between. This CDR3 comprises 14 residues. The CDR3 region has the DNA TGTGCCAGCAGCGCGGAAAAGGGATCTGGGGAGCAGTACTTC. Protein product: CASSAEKGSGEQYF.

CDR3 DNA sequence: TGTGCCAGCAGTGAACGGGGACTAGGTGAGCAGTTCTTC. This encodes CASSERGLGEQFF. The chain employs TRBV6-1 and TRBJ2-1; TRBD2 aligns across 8 bases. Germline lookup yields CDR1 MNHNS and CDR2 SASEGT. The J segment lost 9 bases and the V segment lost 2 bases, leaving 3 bases of the junction unmatched. This CDR3 is 13 amino acids long.

This clone was counted a single time. The chain uses TRBV18 and TRBJ1-2, with 7 bases fitting TRBD1. CDR3 size: 13 residues. Germline lookup yields CDR1 KGHSH and CDR2 LQKENI. J gave up 8 bases and V 1 base, and 4 bases lay outside the gene matches. In nucleotides, the CDR3 is TGTGCCAGCTCACCACTGGACAGGTCCGGCTACACCTTC. Translation: CASSPLDRSGYTF.

The chain joins TRBV5-4 to TRBJ1-2; D gene unclear. Germline V lookup: CDR1 SGHNT, CDR2 YYREEE (reference sequence). The V end lost 2 bases, the J end lost 1 base, and 12 bases lay between the germline ends. The CDR3 has 15 amino acids. CDR3 sequence: CASSFDTKLNYGYTF. CDR3 DNA: TGTGCCAGCAGCTTCGACACGAAACTTAACTATGGCTACACCTTC.

V usage is TRBV18 and J usage is TRBJ1-2; 7 nucleotides match TRBD1. The CDR3 loop spans 15 amino acids. Germline loops: CDR1 KGHSH, CDR2 LQKENI. The V and J ends lost 3 bases and 4 bases, in that order; junction bases with no gene match: 8. CDR3 in DNA: TGTGCCAGCTCACCGGACAGGATGGACAGCTATGGCTACACCTTC. Translation: CASSPDRMDSYGYTF.